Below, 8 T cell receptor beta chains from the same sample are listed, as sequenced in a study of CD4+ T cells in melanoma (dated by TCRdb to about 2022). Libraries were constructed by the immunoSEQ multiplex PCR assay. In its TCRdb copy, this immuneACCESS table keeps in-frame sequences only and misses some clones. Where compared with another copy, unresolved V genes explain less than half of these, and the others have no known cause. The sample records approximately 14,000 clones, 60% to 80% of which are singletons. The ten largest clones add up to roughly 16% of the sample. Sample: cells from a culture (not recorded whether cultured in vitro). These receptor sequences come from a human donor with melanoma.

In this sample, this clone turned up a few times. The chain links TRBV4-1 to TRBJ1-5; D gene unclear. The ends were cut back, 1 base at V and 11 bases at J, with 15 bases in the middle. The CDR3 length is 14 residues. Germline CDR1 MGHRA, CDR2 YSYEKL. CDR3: CASSQAVVGWSQHF. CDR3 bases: TGCGCCAGCAGCCAAGCCGTGGTAGGGTGGTCCCAGCATTTT.

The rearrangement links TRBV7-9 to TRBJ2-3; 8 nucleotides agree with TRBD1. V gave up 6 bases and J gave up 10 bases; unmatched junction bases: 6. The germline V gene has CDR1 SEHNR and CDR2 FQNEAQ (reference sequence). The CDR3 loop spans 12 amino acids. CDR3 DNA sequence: TGTGCCAGCAGTCGACAGGGGAACCCGCAGTATTTT. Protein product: CASSRQGNPQYF. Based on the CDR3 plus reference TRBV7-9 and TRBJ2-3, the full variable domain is DTGVSQNPRHKITKRGQNVTFRCDPISEHNRLYWYRQTLGQGPEFLTYFQNEAQLEKSRLLSDRFSAERPKGSFSTLEIQRTEQGDSAMYLCASSRQGNPQYFGPGTRLTVL.

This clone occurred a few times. This CDR3 is CASSWTENYGYTF. The CDR3 coding sequence is TGTGCCAGCAGTTGGACCGAGAACTATGGCTACACCTTC. The chain links TRBV7-9 to TRBJ1-2; D is ambiguous. CDR1 is SEHNR and CDR2 is FQNEAQ in the germline V gene (reference sequence). V lost 6 bases and J lost 2, with 10 bases in between. This CDR3 spans 13 amino acids.

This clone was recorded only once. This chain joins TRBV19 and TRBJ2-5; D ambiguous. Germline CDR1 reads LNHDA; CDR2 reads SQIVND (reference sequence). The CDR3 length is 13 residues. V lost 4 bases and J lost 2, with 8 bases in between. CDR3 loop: CASSSQPQETQYF. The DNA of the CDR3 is TGTGCCAGTAGTAGTCAGCCTCAAGAGACCCAGTACTTC. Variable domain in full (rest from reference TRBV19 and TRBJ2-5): DGGITQSPKYLFRKEGQNVTLSCEQNLNHDAMYWYRQDPGQGLRLIYYSQIVNDFQKGDIAEGYSVSREKKESFPLTVTSAQKNPTAFYLCASSSQPQETQYFGPGTRLLVL.

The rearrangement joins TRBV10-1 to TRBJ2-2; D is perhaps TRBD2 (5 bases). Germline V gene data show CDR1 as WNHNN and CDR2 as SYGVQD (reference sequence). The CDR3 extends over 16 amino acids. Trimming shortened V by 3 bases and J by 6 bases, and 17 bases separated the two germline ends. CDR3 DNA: TGCGCCAGCAGTGAATCGGGCGGGTATAATGCCGGGGAGCTGTTTTTT. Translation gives CASSESGGYNAGELFF.

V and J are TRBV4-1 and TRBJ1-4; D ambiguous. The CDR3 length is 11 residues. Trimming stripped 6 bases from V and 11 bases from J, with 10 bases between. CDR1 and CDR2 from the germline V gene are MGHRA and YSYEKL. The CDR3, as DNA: TGCGCCAGCAGGCGAGGTATGAAACTGTTTTTT. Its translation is CASRRGMKLFF.

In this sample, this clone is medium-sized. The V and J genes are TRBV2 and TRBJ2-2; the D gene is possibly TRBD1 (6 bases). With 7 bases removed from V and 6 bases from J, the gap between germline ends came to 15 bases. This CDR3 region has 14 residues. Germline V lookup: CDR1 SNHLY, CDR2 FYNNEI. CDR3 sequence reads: CASKVLGAAGELFF. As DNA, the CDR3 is TGTGCCAGCAAGGTCTTGGGGGCAGCCGGGGAGCTGTTTTTT.

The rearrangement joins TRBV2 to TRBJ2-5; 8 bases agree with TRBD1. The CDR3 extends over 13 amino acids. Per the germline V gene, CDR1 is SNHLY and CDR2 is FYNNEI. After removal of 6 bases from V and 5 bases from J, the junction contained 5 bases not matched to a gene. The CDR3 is CASSRQGLETQYF. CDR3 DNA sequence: TGTGCCAGCAGCCGACAGGGGTTGGAGACCCAGTACTTC.